The 28 T cell receptor beta chains presented below share a single source sample, sequenced in a study of blood T cell repertoires in COVID-19. Produced via immunoSEQ multiplex PCR; TCRdb's table is partial and in-frame only. Of some 530,000 clones listed, 88% are singletons. The sequencing input was PBMCs or T cells enriched from blood (not recorded which). The receptors stem from a woman between 55 and 75 years old who had recovered from COVID-19.

The chain couples TRBV4-2 to TRBJ1-1; weak D call: TRBD1 (5 bases). The germline CDR1 and CDR2 sequences are LGHNA and YNFKEQ. Trimming took off 0 bases at V and 5 bases at J, with 16 bases between the two ends. The CDR3 consists of 16 residues. Written as DNA, the CDR3 is TGTGCCAGCAGCCAAGAGTTAAGGTTAAAGGGGACTGAAGCTTTCTTT. Translating it yields CASSQELRLKGTEAFF.

CDR3 coding DNA: TGTGCCAGCAGAAATCCGGGTACCGATACGCAGTATTTT. The encoded protein is CASRNPGTDTQYF. The rearrangement uses TRBV6-5 and TRBJ2-3; no clear D gene. CDR3 size: 13 residues. Looked up from germline, CDR1 is MNHEY and CDR2 is SVGAGI. Trimming cost V 6 bases and J 6 bases, with 13 bases left between them.

The chain couples TRBV7-8 to TRBJ1-2; 10 nucleotides agree with TRBD1. The CDR3 covers 16 residues. Unmatched junction bases numbered 10, after V lost 5 bases and J lost 4 bases. Germline V lookup: CDR1 SGHVS, CDR2 FQNEAQ. CDR3 sequence: CASSPDGDRGTYGYTF. The CDR3 nucleotides are TGTGCCAGCAGCCCAGATGGGGACAGGGGTACCTATGGCTACACCTTC.

The gene calls are TRBV2 and TRBJ2-2; TRBD2 is a possible D gene (6 bases). Trimming shortened V by 6 bases and J by 1 base, and 12 bases separated the two germline ends. This CDR3 region has 15 residues. CDR1 and CDR2 from the germline V gene are SNHLY and FYNNEI. The CDR3 nucleotides read TGTGCCAGCAGGGGAGGAAAAGGGAACACCGGGGAGCTGTTTTTT. Translating it yields CASRGGKGNTGELFF.

The chain couples TRBV5-8 to TRBJ2-3; 7 bases fit TRBD1. V lost 4 bases, J lost 2 bases, and 10 bases stayed unmatched. The CDR3 consists of 16 residues. Germline loops: CDR1 SGHTS, CDR2 YDEGEE. CDR3 sequence (DNA): TGTGCCAGCAGCATCACCGGGACAGCGACCACAGATACGCAGTATTTT. This encodes CASSITGTATTDTQYF.

A note on this clone: This sample also contains other DNA sequences that code for the same CDR3. The chain has TRBV5-1 and TRBJ1-1; 10 positions agree with TRBD1. The CDR3 sequence is 15 residues long. Germline-derived CDR1 and CDR2 are SGHRS and YFSETQ. The ends lost 0 bases at V and 4 bases at J; junction bases unmatched: 3. The CDR3 region has the DNA TGCGCCAGCAGCTTGGGGACAGGGGGGTCCACTGAAGCTTTCTTT. It is translated as CASSLGTGGSTEAFF. Full variable domain (missing parts from reference TRBV5-1 and TRBJ1-1): KAGVTQTPRYLIKTRGQQVTLSCSPISGHRSVSWYQQTPGQGLQFLFEYFSETQRNKGNFPGRFSGRQFSNSRSEMNVSTLELGDSALYLCASSLGTGGSTEAFFGQGTRLTVV.

J is TRBJ1-1 and V is TRBV24-1; D may be TRBD1 (5 bases). The length of the CDR3 is 12 residues. Deletions cut 7 bases from V and 1 base from J, with 6 bases between. Germline V gives CDR1 KGHDR, CDR2 SFDVKD. Written as DNA, the CDR3 is TGTGCCACCAGGCAGGGGAACACTGAAGCTTTCTTT. It codes for CATRQGNTEAFF.

This clone was picked up one time. The genes are TRBV5-1 and TRBJ2-2; possible D gene TRBD1, 6 bases. V gave up 1 base and J gave up 4 bases, with 11 bases separating them. The CDR3 has 15 residues. Germline V lookup: CDR1 SGHRS, CDR2 YFSETQ. CDR3 DNA: TGCGCCAGCAGCTTGCTGGGGGCGGGCACCGGGGAGCTGTTTTTT. The encoded protein is CASSLLGAGTGELFF.

The rearrangement links TRBV24-1 to TRBJ2-3; TRBD1 matches at 8 bases. The CDR3 consists of 15 residues. With V trimmed by 6 bases and J by 0 bases, 4 bases remained unmatched. The germline CDR1 and CDR2 sequences are KGHDR and SFDVKD. The DNA of the CDR3 is TGTGCCACCAGTCCAGGGGGCTTTAGCACAGATACGCAGTATTTT. It encodes CATSPGGFSTDTQYF.

The J gene is TRBJ2-3, the V gene TRBV6-6; tentatively, D is TRBD1 (6 bases). Trimming removed 0 bases at V and 1 base at J, with 8 bases between. Germline-derived CDR1 and CDR2 are MNHNY and SVGAGI (reference sequence). This CDR3 comprises 15 residues. The CDR3 region is CASSYSSGGTDTQYF. In DNA, the CDR3 is TGTGCCAGCAGTTACTCATCAGGGGGCACAGATACGCAGTATTTT.

The chain has TRBV27 and TRBJ2-7; no clear D gene. Trimming shortened V by 6 bases and J by 1 base, and 7 bases separated the two germline ends. Per germline, CDR1 MNHEY and CDR2 SMNVEV (reference sequence). The CDR3 consists of 12 residues. CDR3 sequence: CASRALSYEQYF. As DNA, the CDR3 is TGTGCCAGCAGAGCTCTATCCTACGAGCAGTACTTC.

V gene TRBV29-1 combines with J gene TRBJ2-1, with 9 nucleotides matching TRBD2. With V trimmed by 3 bases and J by 8 bases, 14 bases remained unmatched. Germline V gives CDR1 SQVTM, CDR2 ANQGSEA. This CDR3 spans 16 amino acids. In DNA, the CDR3 is TGCAGCGTTGAGGGGCGTGGCGGGGGGGCCCGGGATGAGCAGTTCTTC. This sequence encodes CSVEGRGGGARDEQFF.

The CDR3 sequence: CASSKDGAVNEKLFF. The CDR3 DNA sequence: TGTGCCAGCAGCAAAGATGGGGCAGTGAATGAAAAACTGTTTTTT. This chain uses TRBV21-1 with TRBJ1-4; the tabulated D call, TRBD1, remains unverified against the DNA. TRBV21-1 is tagged as a pseudogene. The CDR3 is made up of 15 amino acids.

The chain has TRBV6-5 and TRBJ2-3; D unclear. The CDR3 runs to 11 residues. The germline CDR1 and CDR2 sequences are MNHEY and SVGAGI. Trimming took off 5 bases at V and 3 bases at J, with 3 bases between the two ends. Here the CDR3 DNA reads TGTGCCAGCAGTCAAACAGATACGCAGTATTTT. Its protein product is CASSQTDTQYF.

V gene TRBV30 combines with J gene TRBJ2-3; TRBD2 matches at 7 bases. This CDR3 is 15 amino acids long. V trimming: 2 bases; J trimming: 1 base; junction bases outside the gene matches: 6. Germline V CDR1 and CDR2: GTSNPN, SVGIG (reference sequence). The CDR3 spells CAWSRGGGGTDTQYF. In DNA, the CDR3 is TGTGCCTGGAGTCGCGGGGGAGGGGGCACAGATACGCAGTATTTT.

This clone was observed once. The rearrangement joins TRBV6-1 to TRBJ2-2; 7 bases fit TRBD1. With 2 bases clipped from V and 7 bases from J, the junction kept 4 bases outside the gene matches. Germline CDR1 reads MNHNS; CDR2 reads SASEGT. The CDR3 has 14 amino acids. The DNA of the CDR3 is TGTGCCAGCAGTGAAACGGGACAGAGCGGGGAGCTGTTTTTT. This codes for CASSETGQSGELFF.

This clone was detected once. CDR3 in amino acids: CASTPGYYGYTF. The CDR3 DNA reads as TGTGCCAGCACCCCAGGTTACTATGGCTACACCTTC. The chain carries TRBV6-5 and TRBJ1-2; D not resolved. Germline CDR1 MNHEY, CDR2 SVGAGI. The CDR3 covers 12 residues. The V and J ends lost 7 bases and 3 bases respectively, with 9 bases between them.

J is TRBJ2-3 and V is TRBV13, with D uncertain. CDR1 and CDR2 from the germline V gene are PRHDT and FYEKMQ (reference sequence). V lost 8 bases and J 2 bases, leaving 8 bases between the germline ends. There are 12 residues in the CDR3. The CDR3 nucleotides read TGTGCCAGCGACTCCTTCACAGATACGCAGTATTTT. Translated: CASDSFTDTQYF.

The sample holds one count of this clone. The chain couples TRBV13 to TRBJ2-3; D perhaps matches TRBD1 (6 bases). This CDR3 comprises 15 residues. Looked up from germline, CDR1 is PRHDT and CDR2 is FYEKMQ (reference sequence). The ends were cut back, 4 bases at V and 6 bases at J, with 17 bases in the middle. In DNA form, the CDR3 reads TGTGCCAGCAGCTCAAGACAGGCCCCTGGGGATACGCAGTATTTT. This sequence encodes CASSSRQAPGDTQYF.

The chain has TRBV12-3 or TRBV12-4 and TRBJ1-4; TRBD1 might be the D (5 bases). The CDR3 consists of 13 residues. The ends were cut back, 5 bases at V and 7 bases at J, with 11 bases in the middle. The CDR3 reads CASSQTRGEKLFF. The CDR3, as DNA: TGTGCCAGCAGTCAAACAAGGGGTGAAAAACTGTTTTTT.

This sequence joins TRBV2 and TRBJ1-1, with D perhaps matching TRBD1 (5 bases). Trimming cost V 6 bases and J 3 bases, with 11 bases left between them. This CDR3 is built from 13 residues. The V gene's germline CDR1 is SNHLY and CDR2 FYNNEI. CDR3: CASSPGSYTEAFF. CDR3 in DNA: TGTGCCAGCAGCCCAGGGTCTTACACTGAAGCTTTCTTT. The whole variable domain, remainder taken from reference TRBV2 and TRBJ1-1, is EPEVTQTPSHQVTQMGQEVILRCVPISNHLYFYWYRQILGQKVEFLVSFYNNEISEKSEIFDDQFSVERPDGSNFTLKIRSTKLEDSAMYFCASSPGSYTEAFFGQGTRLTVV.

This chain links TRBV5-8 with TRBJ1-2, with 7 bases identical to TRBD1. Trimming at V came to 5 bases and at J to 4 bases, leaving 8 bases not matched to a gene. The CDR3 covers 14 residues. Germline assignment: CDR1 SGHTS and CDR2 YDEGEE. The CDR3 spells CASRRGQITYGYTF. Here the CDR3 DNA reads TGTGCCAGCAGACGGGGACAGATCACCTATGGCTACACCTTC.

This clone occurred once. This chain uses TRBV9 with TRBJ1-1; D might be TRBD1 (5 bases). This CDR3 has 14 residues. Looked up from germline, CDR1 is SGDLS and CDR2 is YYNGEE. Between the trimmed V and J ends, which lost 0 bases and 3 bases, there was a span of 9 bases. CDR3 sequence (DNA): TGTGCCAGCAGCGTAGGAGGAGGGGACACTGAAGCTTTCTTT. It codes for CASSVGGGDTEAFF.

V and J are TRBV2 and TRBJ1-1; D call uncertain. Germline V CDR1 and CDR2: SNHLY, FYNNEI. The CDR3 has 13 residues. The V gene lost 6 bases and the J gene lost 0 bases, with 8 bases spanning the gap. The CDR3 sequence is CASRREMNTEAFF. As DNA, the CDR3 is TGTGCCAGCAGGAGGGAAATGAACACTGAAGCTTTCTTT.

The chain couples TRBV5-1 to TRBJ2-2; TRBD1 agrees at 8 bases. The V gene's germline CDR1 is SGHRS and CDR2 YFSETQ. The CDR3 spans 14 residues. The junction had 4 bases not matched to a gene; V was cut back by 5 bases and J by 4 bases. CDR3: CASRRTGSTGELFF. The DNA for the CDR3 is TGCGCCAGCAGGAGGACAGGGAGCACCGGGGAGCTGTTTTTT.

A note on this clone: Other DNA sequences in the sample encode the same CDR3. The V gene is TRBV4-2, the J gene TRBJ1-5; D perhaps matches TRBD1 (6 bases). This CDR3 region has 15 residues. Trimming took 3 bases from V and 0 from J, leaving 9 bases between them. In germline, CDR1 is LGHNA, CDR2 YNFKEQ. CDR3: CASSQATGSNQPQHF. CDR3 in DNA: TGTGCCAGCAGCCAGGCGACAGGTAGCAATCAGCCCCAGCATTTT.

The rearrangement uses TRBV5-1 and TRBJ1-1, with a tentative D call TRBD1 (5 bases). The CDR3 is 17 residues long. Trimming stripped 1 base from V and 1 base from J, with 17 bases between. Per the germline V gene, CDR1 is SGHRS and CDR2 is YFSETQ. The CDR3 sequence is CASSLFQGQARNTEAFF. CDR3 nucleotide sequence: TGCGCCAGCAGCTTGTTTCAGGGCCAGGCGCGGAACACTGAAGCTTTCTTT.

This chain uses TRBV4-1 with TRBJ1-2; D gene unclear. CDR1 and CDR2 from the germline V gene are MGHRA and YSYEKL. With 4 bases removed from V and 3 bases from J, the gap between germline ends came to 15 bases. The CDR3 consists of 15 residues. The CDR3 sequence: CASSLLLDGYYGYTF. The CDR3 region has the DNA TGCGCCAGCAGCCTCCTACTAGACGGGTACTATGGCTACACCTTC.